Sequencing of this TCR beta chain was carried out in a study of T cell responses to AZD1222 COVID-19 vaccine. This CDR3 contains 14 residues. Looked up from germline, CDR1 is MNHEY and CDR2 is SMNVEV (reference sequence). The V end lost 4 bases, the J end lost 8 bases, and 14 bases lay between the germline ends. As concerns this clone: Its antigen is not identified.

Using immunoSEQ multiplex PCR, the repertoire was profiled, and TCRdb retains in-frame clones only, with some absent. The sample lists under 200,000 clones, approximately 90% occurring once. Study-wide points: White British donors predominated, females outnumbered males, and clonal diversity was possibly underestimated.

Sequenced material: peripheral blood, taken 28 days after the second AZD1222 dose. The clonotype was recovered from an adult who received the AZD1222 COVID-19 vaccine. The chain recombines TRBV27 with TRBJ1-4, with unresolved D. The CDR3 here is CASSSPGIFEKLFF. Here the CDR3 DNA reads TGTGCCAGCAGTTCCCCCGGAATATTCGAAAAACTGTTTTTT. Drawing the rest from reference TRBV27 and TRBJ1-4, the complete variable domain is EAQVTQNPRYLITVTGKKLTVTCSQNMNHEYMSWYRQDPGLGLRQIYYSMNVEVTDKGDVPEGYKVSRKEKRNFPLILESPSPNQTSLYFCASSSPGIFEKLFFGSGTQLSVL.